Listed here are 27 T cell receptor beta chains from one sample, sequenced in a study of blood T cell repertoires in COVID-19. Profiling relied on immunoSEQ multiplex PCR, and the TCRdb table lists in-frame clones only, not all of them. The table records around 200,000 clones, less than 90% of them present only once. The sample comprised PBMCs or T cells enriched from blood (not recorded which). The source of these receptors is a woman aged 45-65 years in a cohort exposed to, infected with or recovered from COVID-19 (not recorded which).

The CDR3 reads CASSVTGGAGELFF. The CDR3 coding sequence is TGTGCCAGCAGTGTGACAGGGGGGGCCGGGGAGCTGTTTTTT. J is TRBJ2-2 and V is TRBV5-5, with 9 bases that match TRBD1. The CDR3 sequence is 14 residues long. Trimming removed 5 bases from V and 6 bases from J; junction bases left unmatched: 5. CDR1 SGHKS and CDR2 YYEKEE come from the germline V gene (reference sequence).

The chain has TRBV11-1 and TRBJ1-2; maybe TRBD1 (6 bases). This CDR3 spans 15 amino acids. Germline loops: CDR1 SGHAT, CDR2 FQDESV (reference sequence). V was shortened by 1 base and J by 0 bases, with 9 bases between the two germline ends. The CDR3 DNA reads TGTGCCAGCAGCTTAGAAGCAGGGGCTAACTATGGCTACACCTTC. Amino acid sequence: CASSLEAGANYGYTF.

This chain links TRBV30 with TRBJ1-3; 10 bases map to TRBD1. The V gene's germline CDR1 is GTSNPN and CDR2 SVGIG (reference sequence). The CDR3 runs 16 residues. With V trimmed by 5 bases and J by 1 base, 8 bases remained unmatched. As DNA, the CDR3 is TGTGCCTGGGAATATTGGGACAGGGGTTCTGGAAACACCATATATTTT. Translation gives CAWEYWDRGSGNTIYF.

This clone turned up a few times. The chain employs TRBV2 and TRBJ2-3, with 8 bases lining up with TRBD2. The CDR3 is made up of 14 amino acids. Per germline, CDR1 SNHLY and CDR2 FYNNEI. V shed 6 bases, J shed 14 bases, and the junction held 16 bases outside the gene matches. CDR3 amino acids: CASRRGGGSEVRYF. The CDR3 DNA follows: TGTGCCAGCAGGCGCGGCGGGGGGAGCGAAGTTCGGTATTTT.

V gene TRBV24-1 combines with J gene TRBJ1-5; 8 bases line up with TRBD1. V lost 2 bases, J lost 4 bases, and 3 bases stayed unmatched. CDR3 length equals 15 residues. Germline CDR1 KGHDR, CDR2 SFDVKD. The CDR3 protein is CATSDSGTGNQPQHF. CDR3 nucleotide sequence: TGTGCCACCAGTGATTCCGGGACAGGAAATCAGCCCCAGCATTTT.

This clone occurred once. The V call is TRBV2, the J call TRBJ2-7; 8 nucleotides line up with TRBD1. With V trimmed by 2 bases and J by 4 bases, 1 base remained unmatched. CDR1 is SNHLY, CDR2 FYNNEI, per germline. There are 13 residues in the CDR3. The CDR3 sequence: CASSEQGAYEQYF. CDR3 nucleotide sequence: TGTGCCAGCAGTGAACAGGGGGCGTACGAGCAGTACTTC.

The CDR3 DNA reads as TGTGCCAGCAGTGTAGCGGGGGGGTCCTACAATGAGCAGTTCTTC. Protein: CASSVAGGSYNEQFF. This rearrangement joins TRBV2 to TRBJ2-1; 11 nucleotides match TRBD2. Germline V CDR1 and CDR2: SNHLY, FYNNEI. This CDR3 has 15 residues. The J segment lost 1 base and the V segment lost 4 bases, leaving 0 bases of the junction unmatched.

CDR3 in amino acids: CASSFRPQGTALYEQYF. CDR3 sequence (DNA): TGTGCCAGCAGCTTCAGGCCCCAGGGGACGGCCCTCTACGAGCAGTACTTC. V gene TRBV7-4 combines with J gene TRBJ2-7, with a possible D match to TRBD1 (6 bases). In germline, CDR1 is SGHVT, CDR2 SQSDAQ. The CDR3 totals 17 residues. V lost 3 bases to trimming and J lost 3 bases, with 21 bases between them.

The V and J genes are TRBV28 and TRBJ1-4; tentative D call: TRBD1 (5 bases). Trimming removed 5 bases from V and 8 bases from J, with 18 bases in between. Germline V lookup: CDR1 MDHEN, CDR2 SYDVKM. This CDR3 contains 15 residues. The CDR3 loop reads CASSNPTKGREKLFF. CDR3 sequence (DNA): TGTGCCAGCAGTAACCCGACGAAGGGGCGGGAAAAACTGTTTTTT.

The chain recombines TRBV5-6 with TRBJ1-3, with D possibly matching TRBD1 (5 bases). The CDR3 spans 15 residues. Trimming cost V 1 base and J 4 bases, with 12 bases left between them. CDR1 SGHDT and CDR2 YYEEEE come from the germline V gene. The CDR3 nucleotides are TGTGCCAGCAGCTTGTCCAGGGTGGCCGGAAACACCATATATTTT. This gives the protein CASSLSRVAGNTIYF.

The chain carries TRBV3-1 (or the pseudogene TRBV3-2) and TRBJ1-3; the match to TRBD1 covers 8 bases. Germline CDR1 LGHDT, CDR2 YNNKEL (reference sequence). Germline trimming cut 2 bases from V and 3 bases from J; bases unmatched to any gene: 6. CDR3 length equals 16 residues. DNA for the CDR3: TGTGCCAGCAGCCAACTCGGACAGGGCTATGGAAACACCATATATTTT. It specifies CASSQLGQGYGNTIYF.

The CDR3 protein is CASSLAGTGNTEAFF. DNA for the CDR3: TGTGCCAGCAGCCTCGCCGGGACAGGAAACACTGAAGCTTTCTTT. The chain uses TRBV3-1 (or the pseudogene TRBV3-2) and TRBJ1-1; 8 bases agree with TRBD1. This CDR3 spans 15 amino acids. CDR1 LGHDT and CDR2 YNNKEL come from the germline V gene (reference sequence). The V and J ends lost 4 bases and 2 bases, in that order; junction bases with no gene match: 6.

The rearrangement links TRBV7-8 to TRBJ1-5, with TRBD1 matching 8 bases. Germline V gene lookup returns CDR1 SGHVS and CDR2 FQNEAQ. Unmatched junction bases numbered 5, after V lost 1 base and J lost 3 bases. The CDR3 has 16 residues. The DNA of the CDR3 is TGTGCCAGCAGCTTAGAGCGGGACAGGCCCAATCAGCCCCAGCATTTT. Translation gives CASSLERDRPNQPQHF.

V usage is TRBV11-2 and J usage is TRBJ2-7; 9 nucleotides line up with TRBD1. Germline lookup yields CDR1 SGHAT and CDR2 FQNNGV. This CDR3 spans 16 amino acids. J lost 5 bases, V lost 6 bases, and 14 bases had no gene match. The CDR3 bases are TGTGCCAGCAGACCCGTTAAAGGGGGACAGGGACACGAGCAGTACTTC. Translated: CASRPVKGGQGHEQYF. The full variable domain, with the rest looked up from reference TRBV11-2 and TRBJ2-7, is EAGVAQSPRYKIIEKRQSVAFWCNPISGHATLYWYQQILGQGPKLLIQFQNNGVVDDSQLPKDRFSAERLKGVDSTLKIQPAKLEDSAVYLCASRPVKGGQGHEQYFGPGTRLTVT.

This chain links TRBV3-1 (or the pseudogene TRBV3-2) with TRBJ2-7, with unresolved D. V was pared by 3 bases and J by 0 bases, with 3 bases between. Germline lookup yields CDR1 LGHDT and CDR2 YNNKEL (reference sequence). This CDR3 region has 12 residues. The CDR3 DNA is TGTGCCAGCAGCCATCTCTCCTACGAGCAGTACTTC. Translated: CASSHLSYEQYF.

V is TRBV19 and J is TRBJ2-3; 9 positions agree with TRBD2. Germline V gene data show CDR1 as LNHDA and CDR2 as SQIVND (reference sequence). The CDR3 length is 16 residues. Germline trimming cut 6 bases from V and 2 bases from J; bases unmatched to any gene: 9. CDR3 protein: CASSMRGGAYTDTQYF. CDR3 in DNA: TGTGCCAGTAGCATGCGGGGGGGGGCGTACACAGATACGCAGTATTTT. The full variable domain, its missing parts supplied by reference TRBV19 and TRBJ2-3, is DGGITQSPKYLFRKEGQNVTLSCEQNLNHDAMYWYRQDPGQGLRLIYYSQIVNDFQKGDIAEGYSVSREKKESFPLTVTSAQKNPTAFYLCASSMRGGAYTDTQYFGPGTRLTVL.

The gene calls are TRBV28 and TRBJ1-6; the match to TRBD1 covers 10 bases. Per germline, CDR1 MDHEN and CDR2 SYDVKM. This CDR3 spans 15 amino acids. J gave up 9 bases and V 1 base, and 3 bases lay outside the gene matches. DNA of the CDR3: TGTGCCAGCAGTTTATCGGGACAGGGGATTTCACCCCTCCACTTT. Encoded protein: CASSLSGQGISPLHF. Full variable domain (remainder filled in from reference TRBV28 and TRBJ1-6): DVKVTQSSRYLVKRTGEKVFLECVQDMDHENMFWYRQDPGLGLRLIYFSYDVKMKEKGDIPEGYSVSREKKERFSLILESASTNQTSMYLCASSLSGQGISPLHFGNGTRLTVT.

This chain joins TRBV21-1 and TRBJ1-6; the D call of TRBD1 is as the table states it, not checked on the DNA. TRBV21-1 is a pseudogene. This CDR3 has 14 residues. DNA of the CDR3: TGTGCCAGCAGCAGACAGGGGGCACGGTCACCCCTCCACTTT. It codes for CASSRQGARSPLHF.

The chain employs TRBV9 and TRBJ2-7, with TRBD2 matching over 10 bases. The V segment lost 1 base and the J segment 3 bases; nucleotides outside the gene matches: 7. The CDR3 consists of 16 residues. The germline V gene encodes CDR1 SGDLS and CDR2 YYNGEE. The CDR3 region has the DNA TGTGCCAGCAGCGTAAACCCAGCGGGGGGGGTCTACGAGCAGTACTTC. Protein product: CASSVNPAGGVYEQYF.

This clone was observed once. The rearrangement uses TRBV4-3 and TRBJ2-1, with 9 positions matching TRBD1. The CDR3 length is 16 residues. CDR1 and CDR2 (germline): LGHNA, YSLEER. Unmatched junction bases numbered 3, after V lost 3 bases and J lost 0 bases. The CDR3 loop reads CASSQGQGRSYNEQFF. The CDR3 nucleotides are TGCGCCAGCAGCCAGGGACAGGGCCGCTCCTACAATGAGCAGTTCTTC.

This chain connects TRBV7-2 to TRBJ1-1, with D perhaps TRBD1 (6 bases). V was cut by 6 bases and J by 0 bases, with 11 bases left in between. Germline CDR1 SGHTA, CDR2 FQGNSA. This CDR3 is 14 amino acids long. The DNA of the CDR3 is TGTGCCAGCAGTACAGGGTTCATGAACACTGAAGCTTTCTTT. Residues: CASSTGFMNTEAFF.

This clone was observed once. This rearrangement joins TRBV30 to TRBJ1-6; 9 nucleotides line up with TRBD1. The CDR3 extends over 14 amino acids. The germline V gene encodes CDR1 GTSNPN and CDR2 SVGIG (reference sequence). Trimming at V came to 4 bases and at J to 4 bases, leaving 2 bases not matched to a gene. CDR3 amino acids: CAWKTGGYNSPLHF. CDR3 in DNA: TGTGCCTGGAAGACAGGGGGGTATAATTCACCCCTCCACTTT.

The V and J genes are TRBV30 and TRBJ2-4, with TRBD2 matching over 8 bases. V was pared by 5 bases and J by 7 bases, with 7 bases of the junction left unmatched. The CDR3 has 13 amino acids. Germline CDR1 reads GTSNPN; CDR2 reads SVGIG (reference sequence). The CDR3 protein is CAWGSGGSNIQYF. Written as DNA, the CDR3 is TGTGCCTGGGGAAGCGGGGGATCTAACATTCAGTACTTC.

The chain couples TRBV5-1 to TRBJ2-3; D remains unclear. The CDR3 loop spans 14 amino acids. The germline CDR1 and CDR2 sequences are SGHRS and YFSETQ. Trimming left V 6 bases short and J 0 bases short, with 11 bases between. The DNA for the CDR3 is TGCGCCAGCAAGTTCGCGAGCAGCACAGATACGCAGTATTTT. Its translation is CASKFASSTDTQYF. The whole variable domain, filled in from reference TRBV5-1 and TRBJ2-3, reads KAGVTQTPRYLIKTRGQQVTLSCSPISGHRSVSWYQQTPGQGLQFLFEYFSETQRNKGNFPGRFSGRQFSNSRSEMNVSTLELGDSALYLCASKFASSTDTQYFGPGTRLTVL.

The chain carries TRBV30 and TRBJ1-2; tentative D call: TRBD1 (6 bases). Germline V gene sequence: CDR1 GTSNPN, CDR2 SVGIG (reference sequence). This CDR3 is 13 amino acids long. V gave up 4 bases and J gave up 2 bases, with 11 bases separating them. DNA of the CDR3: TGTGCCTGGAACAGGGAAGGCAACTATGGCTACACCTTC. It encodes CAWNREGNYGYTF.

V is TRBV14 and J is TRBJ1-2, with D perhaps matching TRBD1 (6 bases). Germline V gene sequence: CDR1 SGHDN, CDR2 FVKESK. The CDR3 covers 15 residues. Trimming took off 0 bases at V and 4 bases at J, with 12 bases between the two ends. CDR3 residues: CASSQEDRSRYGYTF. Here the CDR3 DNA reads TGTGCCAGCAGCCAAGAAGACAGGAGTCGCTATGGCTACACCTTC.

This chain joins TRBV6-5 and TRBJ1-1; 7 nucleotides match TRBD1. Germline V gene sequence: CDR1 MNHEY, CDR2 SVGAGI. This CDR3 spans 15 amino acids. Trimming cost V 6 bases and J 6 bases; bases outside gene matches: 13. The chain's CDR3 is CASSGTIGGLSEAFF. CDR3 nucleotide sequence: TGTGCCAGCAGCGGCACCATAGGGGGCTTATCTGAAGCTTTCTTT.